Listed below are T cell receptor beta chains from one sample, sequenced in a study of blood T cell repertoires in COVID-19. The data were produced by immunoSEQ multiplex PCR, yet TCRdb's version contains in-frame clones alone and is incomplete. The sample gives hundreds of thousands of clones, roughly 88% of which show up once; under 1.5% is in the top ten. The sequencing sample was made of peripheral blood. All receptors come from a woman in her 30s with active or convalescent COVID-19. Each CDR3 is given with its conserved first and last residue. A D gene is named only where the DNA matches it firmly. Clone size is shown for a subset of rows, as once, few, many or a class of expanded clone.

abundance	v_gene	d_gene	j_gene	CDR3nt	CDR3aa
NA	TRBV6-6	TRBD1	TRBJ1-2	TGTGCCAGCAGAGTGGACAGGATCTATGGCTACACCTTC	CASRVDRIYGYTF
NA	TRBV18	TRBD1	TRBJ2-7	TGTGCCAGCTCACCTCAGGGGACAGGAGTAGGGTACGAGCAGTACTTC	CASSPQGTGVGYEQYF
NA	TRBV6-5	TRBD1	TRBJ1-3	TGTGCCAGCAGTCGGACAGGGGGCTCTGACACCATATATTTT	CASSRTGGSDTIYF
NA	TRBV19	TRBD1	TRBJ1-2	TGTGCCAGTAGCTTAGCAGGGGGACAGGGCATCAGTTATGGCTACACCTTC	CASSLAGGQGISYGYTF
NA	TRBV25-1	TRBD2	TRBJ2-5	TGTGCCAGCAGTGTAAGCGGGGGGTCTGAGACCCAGTACTTC	CASSVSGGSETQYF
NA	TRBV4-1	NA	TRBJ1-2	TGCGCCAGCAGGGAAGAGGAGGGCCTTAACTATGGCTACACCTTC	CASREEEGLNYGYTF
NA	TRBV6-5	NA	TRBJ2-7	TGTGCCAGCAGTTACGGGGGCAGCTACGAGCAGTACTTC	CASSYGGSYEQYF
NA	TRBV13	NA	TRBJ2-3	TGTGCCAGCAGCTTATCGGGCACAGATACGCAGTATTTT	CASSLSGTDTQYF
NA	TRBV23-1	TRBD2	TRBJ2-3	TGCGCCAGCAGTCAACGGACTAGCGGGAGTGCAGATACGCAGTATTTT	CASSQRTSGSADTQYF
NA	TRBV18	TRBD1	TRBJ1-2	TGTGCCAGCTCCCTAGGACAGGACCTTAACTATGGCTACACCTTC	CASSLGQDLNYGYTF
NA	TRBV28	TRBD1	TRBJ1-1	TGTGCCAGCAGGTACTCCAGGGGGCTCACTGAAGCTTTCTTT	CASRYSRGLTEAFF
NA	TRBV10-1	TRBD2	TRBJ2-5	TGCGCCAGCAGTGAAGGGACTAGCGGGGGCATAGAGACCCAGTACTTC	CASSEGTSGGIETQYF
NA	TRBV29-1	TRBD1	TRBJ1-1	TGCAGCGTTGAAGGAGCAGGGGGCTTGAACACTGAAGCTTTCTTT	CSVEGAGGLNTEAFF
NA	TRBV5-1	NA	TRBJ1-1	TGCGCCAGCAGCTTGGCCGGGACAACAAACACTGAAGCTTTCTTT	CASSLAGTTNTEAFF
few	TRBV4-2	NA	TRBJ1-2	TGTGCCAGCAGCCAAGTGGGCGGCTACACCTTC	CASSQVGGYTF
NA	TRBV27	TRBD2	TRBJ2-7	TGTGCCAGCAGTTTATCGGTAGCGGGACGACACCCCTCCCACGAGCAGTACTTC	CASSLSVAGRHPSHEQYF
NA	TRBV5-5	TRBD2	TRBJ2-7	TGTGCCAGCAGCTCCCACCCGCGGGGGGGCTACGAGCAGTACTTC	CASSSHPRGGYEQYF
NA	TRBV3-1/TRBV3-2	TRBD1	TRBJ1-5	TGTGCCAGCAGCCAAGGTCGGGGACAGGGCCAGATGCCCCAGCATTTT	CASSQGRGQGQMPQHF
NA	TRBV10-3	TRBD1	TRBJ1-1	TGTGCCATCAAAACAGGGGGCACTGAAGCTTTCTTT	CAIKTGGTEAFF
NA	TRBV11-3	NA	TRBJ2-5	TGTGCCAGCAGCTTAGATGGCGGAGGGTGGGAGACCCAGTACTTC	CASSLDGGGWETQYF
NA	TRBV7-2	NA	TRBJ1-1	TGTGCCAGCAGCCTACGGACCGGCGGAGGAGCTTTCTTT	CASSLRTGGGAFF
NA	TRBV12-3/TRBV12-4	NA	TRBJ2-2	TGTGCCAGCAGTTTACAGGCCACCGGGGAGCTGTTTTTT	CASSLQATGELFF
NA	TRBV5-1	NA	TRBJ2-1	TGCGCCAGCAGCTTGGGGACTACTAGCTCCTACAATGAGCAGTTCTTC	CASSLGTTSSYNEQFF
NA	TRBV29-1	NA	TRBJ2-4	TGCAGCGTTGTTTCCGCCAACGGGGACATTCAGTACTTC	CSVVSANGDIQYF
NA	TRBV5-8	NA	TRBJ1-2	TGTGCCAGCACCCGAGGGTCCGGCAGTGGCTACACCTTC	CASTRGSGSGYTF
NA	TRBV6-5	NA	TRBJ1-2	TGTGCCAGCAGTTATGGTAGTGGCTACACCTTC	CASSYGSGYTF
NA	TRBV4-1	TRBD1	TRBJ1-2	TGCGCCAGCAGCCAAGATCCTTCAGGGGGTGGCTACACCTTC	CASSQDPSGGGYTF
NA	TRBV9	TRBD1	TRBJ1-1	TGTGCCAGCAGCGACGGACAGGGAAACACTGAAGCTTTCTTT	CASSDGQGNTEAFF
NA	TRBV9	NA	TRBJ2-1	TGTGCCAGCAGCGTAGTAGACAGTCCCTACAATGAGCAGTTCTTC	CASSVVDSPYNEQFF
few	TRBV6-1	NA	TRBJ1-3	TGTGCCAGCAGCCAGACGGGGTTCTCTGGAAACACCATATATTTT	CASSQTGFSGNTIYF
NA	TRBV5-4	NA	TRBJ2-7	TGTGCCAGCAGCTTGGAGGGGTCCCTACCCTACGAGCAGTACTTC	CASSLEGSLPYEQYF
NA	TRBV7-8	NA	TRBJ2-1	TGTGCCAGCAGCTTAGTACGGGAAAGAGCTGAGCAGTTCTTC	CASSLVRERAEQFF
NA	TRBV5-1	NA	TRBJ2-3	TGCGCCAGCAGCCTTACTAGCCTGGGCCGTAGTACGCAGTATTTT	CASSLTSLGRSTQYF
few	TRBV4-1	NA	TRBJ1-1	TGCGCCAGCAGCCAAGGACACGGAGGGACTGAAGCTTTCTTT	CASSQGHGGTEAFF
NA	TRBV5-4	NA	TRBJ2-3	TGTGCCAGCAGCTTGGTCACAACAAATACGCAGTATTTT	CASSLVTTNTQYF
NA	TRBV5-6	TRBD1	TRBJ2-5	TGTGCCAGCAGCGTGACCGGGACAGGGGGTAGAGAGACCCAGTACTTC	CASSVTGTGGRETQYF
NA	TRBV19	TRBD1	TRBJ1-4	TGTGCCAGTAGTACACAGGGGGTGGCTAATGAAAAACTGTTTTTT	CASSTQGVANEKLFF
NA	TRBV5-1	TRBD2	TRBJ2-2	TGCGCCAGCAGCTTGGGCGGGACTAGTGGTGCCGGGGAGCTGTTTTTT	CASSLGGTSGAGELFF
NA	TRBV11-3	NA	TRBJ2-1	TGTGCCAGCAGCTCGCGGGGGCCCAATGAGCAGTTCTTC	CASSSRGPNEQFF
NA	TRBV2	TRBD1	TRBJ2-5	TGTGCCAGCAGAGCAGGGGGCCTCGGGCAAGAGACCCAGTACTTC	CASRAGGLGQETQYF